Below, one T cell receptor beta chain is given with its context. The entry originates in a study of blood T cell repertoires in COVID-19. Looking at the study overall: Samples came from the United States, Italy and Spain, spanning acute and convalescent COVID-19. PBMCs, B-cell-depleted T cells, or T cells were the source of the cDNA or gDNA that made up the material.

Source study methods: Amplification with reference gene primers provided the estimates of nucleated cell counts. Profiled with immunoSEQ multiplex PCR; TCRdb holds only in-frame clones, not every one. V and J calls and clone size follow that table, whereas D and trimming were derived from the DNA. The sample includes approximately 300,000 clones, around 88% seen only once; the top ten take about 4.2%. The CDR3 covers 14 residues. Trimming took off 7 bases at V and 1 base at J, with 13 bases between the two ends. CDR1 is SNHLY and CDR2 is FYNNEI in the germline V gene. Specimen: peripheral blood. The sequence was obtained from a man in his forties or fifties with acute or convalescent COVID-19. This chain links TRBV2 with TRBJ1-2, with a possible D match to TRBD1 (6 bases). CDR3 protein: CASTALQGNYGYTF. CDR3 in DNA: TGTGCCAGCACTGCTCTACAGGGTAACTATGGCTACACCTTC.